These 15 T cell receptor beta chains share one sample of origin, sequenced in a study of tumor-infiltrating lymphocytes in primary liver carcinoma. The authors took blood RNA from unsorted whole blood and also extracted germline DNA. Starting material of 500 to 600 ng total RNA yielded TCR beta cDNA via a constant-region primer. Three nested multiplex PCR rounds, a slightly modified ARM-PCR method, built the TCR beta libraries. A C-beta reverse primer and TRBV1-TRBV30 forward primers served in each of the first two PCR rounds, at 9 to 10 cycles apiece. TCRdb recomputed calls from the multiplex PCR reads with MiXCR, one row per CDR3 protein. The sample shows about 320,000 distinct CDR3 sequences, 60% to 80% of them seen only once. Specimen: peripheral blood. These receptors originate from a man aged 35 to 55 with primary liver carcinoma and hepatitis B virus infection.

This clonotype has just a few counts. The chain carries TRBV7-9 and TRBJ2-2; no definite D call. Trimming took 5 bases from V and 2 from J, leaving 15 bases between them. This CDR3 has 16 amino acids. CDR1 is SEHNR, CDR2 FQNEAQ, per germline (reference sequence). CDR3 in DNA: TGTGCCAGCAGCACCAGGAGTAAAGAAAACACCGGGGAGCTGTTTTTT. Translating it yields CASSTRSKENTGELFF.

The chain carries TRBV25-1 and TRBJ2-3; TRBD2 aligns across 11 bases. Germline-derived CDR1 and CDR2 are MGHDK and SYGVNS. V lost 10 bases and J lost 2; bases outside the gene matches: 8. The CDR3 covers 15 residues. The CDR3 sequence is CATSNSGRATDTQYF. In DNA, the CDR3 is TGTGCCACTTCAAATAGCGGGAGGGCCACAGATACGCAGTATTTT. Based on the CDR3 plus reference TRBV25-1 and TRBJ2-3, the full variable domain is EADIYQTPRYLVIGTGKKITLECSQTMGHDKMYWYQQDPGMELHLIHYSYGVNSTEKGDLSSESTVSRIRTEHFPLTLESARPSHTSQYLCATSNSGRATDTQYFGPGTRLTVL.

Worth noting for this clonotype: The missing conserved phenylalanine or tryptophan at the end of this CDR3 makes a read error likely. The J gene is TRBJ2-1, the V gene TRBV6-1, with TRBD1 matching over 11 bases. The V gene's germline CDR1 is MNHNS and CDR2 SASEGT. The CDR3 has 15 residues. Trimming removed 4 bases from V and 3 bases from J; junction bases left unmatched: 2. The CDR3 spells CASSAGTGGYNEQFL. The DNA of the CDR3 is TGTGCCAGCAGTGCCGGGACAGGGGGCTACAATGAGCAGTTCCTC.

J is TRBJ2-7 and V is TRBV7-8, with a tentative D call TRBD2 (5 bases). This CDR3 is built from 16 residues. V was shortened by 6 bases and J by 0 bases, with 18 bases between the two germline ends. The germline V gene encodes CDR1 SGHVS and CDR2 FQNEAQ. The CDR3 loop reads CASSQRRTHNSYEQYF. The CDR3 DNA sequence: TGTGCCAGCAGTCAAAGGAGGACCCACAACTCCTACGAGCAGTACTTC.

The chain is built from TRBV12-3 or TRBV12-4 and TRBJ2-1, with TRBD2 identical over 9 bases. Unmatched junction bases numbered 2, after V lost 2 bases and J lost 3 bases. The CDR3 is 15 residues long. Here the CDR3 reads CASSLSGRLYNEQFF. The CDR3 DNA reads TGTGCCAGCAGTTTAAGCGGGAGGCTCTACAATGAGCAGTTCTTC.

Of note for this clonotype: A read error is possible here, since a much larger clone lies one base away. This chain's CDR3 is CASGRDTNYGYTF. Here the CDR3 DNA reads TGTGCCAGCGGACGGGACACAAACTATGGCTACACCTTC. The chain couples TRBV6-5 to TRBJ1-2; D possibly corresponds to TRBD1 (6 bases). Trimming removed 8 bases at V and 2 bases at J, with 12 bases between. The CDR3 runs to 13 residues. Per the germline V gene, CDR1 is MNHEY and CDR2 is SVGAGI.

As for this clonotype: The germline gene is not matched at one end of the junction; a read error may be the cause. V and J are TRBV14 and TRBJ1-2; weak D call: TRBD1 (5 bases). CDR1 is SGHDN and CDR2 is FVKESK in the germline V gene. The CDR3 covers 15 residues. The CDR3 coding sequence is TGTGCCAGCAACCAAGATCTTCAGGGTTACGGAGGCTACACCTTC. This encodes CASNQDLQGYGGYTF.

This chain joins TRBV28 and TRBJ2-1; 8 bases line up with TRBD1. Germline V gives CDR1 MDHEN, CDR2 SYDVKM. This CDR3 comprises 14 residues. V dropped 6 bases and J dropped 8; count of bases not matched to a gene: 9. CDR3 sequence reads: CASSSTGDNDEQFF. The CDR3 region has the DNA TGTGCCAGCAGCTCGACAGGGGACAACGATGAGCAGTTCTTC.

A few counts support this clonotype. One base away lies a much larger clone, so this may be a sequencing read error. This sequence joins TRBV5-1 and TRBJ2-1; D unresolved. Germline values: CDR1 SGHRS, CDR2 YFSETQ. The V end lost 4 bases, the J end lost 6 bases, and 8 bases lay between the germline ends. This CDR3 comprises 12 residues. CDR3 nucleotide sequence: TGCGCCAGCAGCCCCTGGGGCAATGAGCAGTTCTTC. Amino acids: CASSPWGNEQFF.

A remark on this clonotype: This may arise from a read error, as a much more abundant clone is one base away. The chain uses TRBV4-1 and TRBJ1-5; weak D call: TRBD1 (5 bases). Per the germline V gene, CDR1 is MGHRA and CDR2 is YSYEKL. This CDR3 is built from 16 residues. The CDR3 region has the DNA TGCGCCTGCAGCCAAGAGCCGACAGAAACAAATCAGCCCCAGCATTTT. Translating it yields CACSQEPTETNQPQHF.

The rearrangement links TRBV7-8 to TRBJ2-3; perhaps TRBD2 as D (6 bases). Germline-derived CDR1 and CDR2 are SGHVS and FQNEAQ. The CDR3 totals 11 residues. V was cut by 9 bases and J by 5 bases, with 9 bases left in between. The CDR3, as DNA: TGTGCCAGTAGAGCGGGAGATACGCAGTATTTT. This sequence encodes CASRAGDTQYF.

Notes on this clonotype: A much bigger clone sits one base away, suggesting this may be a read error. The chain has TRBV6-2 or TRBV6-3 and TRBJ2-4, with D unclear. Germline V CDR1 and CDR2: MNHEY, SVGEGT. This CDR3 region has 14 residues. The CDR3 reads CVSSSLTLRGIQYF. DNA of the CDR3: TGTGTCAGCAGTTCTCTCACCCTCCGAGGCATTCAGTACTTC.

Details on this clonotype: A read error may be the cause here, since a much bigger clone is one base away. This chain joins TRBV6-2 or TRBV6-3 and TRBJ1-1; D is perhaps TRBD1 (6 bases). V dropped 6 bases and J dropped 2 bases, with 16 bases sitting between them. The CDR3 spans 15 residues. Germline lookup yields CDR1 MNHEY and CDR2 SVGEGT. The CDR3 DNA is TGTGCCAGCAGACGACAGGTCCAAACCAACACTGAAGCTTTCTTT. Translation gives CASRRQVQTNTEAFF.

To note about this clonotype: One base away lies a much larger clone, so this may be a sequencing read error. V and J are TRBV4-3 and TRBJ1-4; D is perhaps TRBD1 (5 bases). This CDR3 contains 15 residues. CDR1 LGHNA and CDR2 YSLEER come from the germline V gene. The CDR3 is CASIQVLAGHEKLFF. The CDR3 DNA follows: TGCGCCAGCATCCAAGTTTTGGCGGGGCATGAAAAACTGTTTTTT.

About this clonotype: This may arise from a read error, as a much more abundant clone is one base away. The chain uses TRBV12-3 or TRBV12-4 and TRBJ2-3; 7 bases match TRBD2. The V and J ends lost 2 bases and 4 bases, in that order; junction bases with no gene match: 3. The CDR3 sequence is 14 residues long. The CDR3 nucleotides are TGTGCCAGCAGTTTAATGACTAGCTCAGATACGCAGTATTTT. It specifies CASSLMTSSDTQYF.